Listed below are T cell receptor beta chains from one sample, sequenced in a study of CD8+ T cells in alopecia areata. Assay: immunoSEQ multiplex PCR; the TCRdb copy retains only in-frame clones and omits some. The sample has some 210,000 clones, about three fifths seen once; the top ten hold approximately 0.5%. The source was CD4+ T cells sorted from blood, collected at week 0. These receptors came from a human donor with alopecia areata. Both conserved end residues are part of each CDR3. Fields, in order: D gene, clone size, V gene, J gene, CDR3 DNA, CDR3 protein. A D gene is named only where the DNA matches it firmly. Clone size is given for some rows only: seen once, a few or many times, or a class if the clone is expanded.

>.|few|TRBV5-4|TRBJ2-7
TGTGCCAGCAGCTTGGACCCTAGTCGCGGGGAGCAGTACTTC
CASSLDPSRGEQYF
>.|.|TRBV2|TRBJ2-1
TGTGCCAGCAGTGCATCATCCAGGACGTTCTACAATGAGCAGTTCTTC
CASSASSRTFYNEQFF
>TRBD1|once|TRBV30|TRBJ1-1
TGTGCCTGGAGAATGGGACAGAGGGTGGCTTTCTTT
CAWRMGQRVAFF
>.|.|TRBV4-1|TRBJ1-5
TGCGCCAGCAGCCGGCAGGGCGGACCTTATAGCAATCAGCCCCAGCATTTT
CASSRQGGPYSNQPQHF
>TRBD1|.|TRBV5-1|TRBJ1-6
TGCGCCAGCAGCTTTCCCGGGACAGGACTTAATTCACCCCTCCACTTT
CASSFPGTGLNSPLHF
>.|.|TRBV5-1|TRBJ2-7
TGCGCGAGCCGCCGGGAAAACTCCTACGAGCAGTACTTC
CASRRENSYEQYF
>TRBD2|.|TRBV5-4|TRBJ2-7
TGTGCCAGCAGCCAAGGACTAGCGGATCCCTACGAGCAGTACTTC
CASSQGLADPYEQYF
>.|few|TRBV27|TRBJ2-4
TGTGCCAGCATGGGGATGGGCCTAGCCAAAAACATTCAGTACTTC
CASMGMGLAKNIQYF
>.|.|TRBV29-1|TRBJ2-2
TGCAGCGTTGAACCCGGGTTGGGAGTTGGGACCGGGGAGCTGTTTTTT
CSVEPGLGVGTGELFF
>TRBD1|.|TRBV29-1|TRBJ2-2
TGCAGCGTTCGATTAGGGACAGGGGCCTCGGGCGGGGAGCTGTTTTTT
CSVRLGTGASGGELFF
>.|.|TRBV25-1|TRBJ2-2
TGTGCCAGCAGGGGGCCGAAAGCGAACACCGGGGAGCTGTTTTTT
CASRGPKANTGELFF
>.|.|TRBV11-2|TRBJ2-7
TGTGCCAGCAGCACCGGGACATCCGCCTACGAGCAGTACTTC
CASSTGTSAYEQYF
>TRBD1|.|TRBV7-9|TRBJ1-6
TGTGCCAGCAGCCCAGACAGGGATAATTCACCCCTCCACTTT
CASSPDRDNSPLHF
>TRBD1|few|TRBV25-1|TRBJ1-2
TGTGCCAGCAGTAGGACAGGACTTAACTATGGCTACACCTTC
CASSRTGLNYGYTF
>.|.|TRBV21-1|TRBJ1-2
TGTGCCAGCAGGACTCAGGGGACTGGCTACACCTTC
CASRTQGTGYTF
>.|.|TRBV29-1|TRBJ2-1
TGCAGCGTCGGTTCGACAGTGTACAATGAGCAGTTCTTC
CSVGSTVYNEQFF
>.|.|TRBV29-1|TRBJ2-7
TGCAGCGTTGGAGGGCGGCGCGAGCAGTACTTC
CSVGGRREQYF
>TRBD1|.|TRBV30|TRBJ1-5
TGTGCCTGGAGTTTGCGACCCGGACAGGGCTCGAGCAATCAGCCCCAGCATTTT
CAWSLRPGQGSSNQPQHF
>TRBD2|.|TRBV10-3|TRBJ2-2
TGTGCCATCAGAGGGACTAGCGGTACCGGGGAGCTGTTTTTT
CAIRGTSGTGELFF
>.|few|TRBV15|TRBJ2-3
TGTGCCACCAGCAGAGACGGGGGCAACACAGATACGCAGTATTTT
CATSRDGGNTDTQYF
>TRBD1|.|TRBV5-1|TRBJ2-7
TGCGCCAGCAGTTTTGTTGAAACAGGGGACGAGCAGTACTTC
CASSFVETGDEQYF
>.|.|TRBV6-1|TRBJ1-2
TGTGCCAGCTTCCCCGAAGGGGCAGGGAACTATGGCTACACCTTC
CASFPEGAGNYGYTF
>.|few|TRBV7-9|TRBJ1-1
TGTGCCAGCAGCTTCCGGGGGGGTGTCACTGAAGCTTTCTTT
CASSFRGGVTEAFF
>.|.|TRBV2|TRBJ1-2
TGTGCCAGCAGTGAAGAGGCGAGTATTGGCTACACCTTC
CASSEEASIGYTF
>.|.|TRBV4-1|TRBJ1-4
TGCGCCAGCAGCCAAGAATTAGGTAGAGCAACTAATGAAAAACTGTTTTTT
CASSQELGRATNEKLFF
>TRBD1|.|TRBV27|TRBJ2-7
TGTGCCAGCAGTTCAGGGGGCCGGAGCGAGCAGTACTTC
CASSSGGRSEQYF
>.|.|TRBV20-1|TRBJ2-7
TGCAGCGCAGGGAGATACGAGCAGTACTTC
CSAGRYEQYF
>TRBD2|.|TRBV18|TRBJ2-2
TGTGCCAGCTCACCTCCGGGACTAGCGGACACCGGGGAGCTGTTTTTT
CASSPPGLADTGELFF
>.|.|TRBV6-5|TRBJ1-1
TGTGCCAGCAGCTACGGACAGAACACTGAAGCTTTCTTT
CASSYGQNTEAFF
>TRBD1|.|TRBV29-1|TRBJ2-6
TGCAGCGCTGGGACAGGACTCTCTGGGGCCAACGTCCTGACTTTC
CSAGTGLSGANVLTF
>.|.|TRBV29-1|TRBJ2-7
TGCAGCGTTGTGATTAGGGGGAGCTCCTACGAGCAGTACTTC
CSVVIRGSSYEQYF
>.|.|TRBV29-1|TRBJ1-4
TGCAGCGTTCGGGGGCTGGTAACTAATGAAAAACTGTTTTTT
CSVRGLVTNEKLFF
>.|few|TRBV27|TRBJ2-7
TGTGCCAGCAGTCCCGGGGGAGGCAGGAGCTCCTACGAGCAGTACTTC
CASSPGGGRSSYEQYF
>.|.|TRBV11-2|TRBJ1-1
TGTGCCAGCAGCCAATCCCATTGGGGGGGCGCTTTCTTT
CASSQSHWGGAFF
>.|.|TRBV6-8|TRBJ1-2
TGTGCCAGCCCTAATACACGTGGCTACACCTTC
CASPNTRGYTF
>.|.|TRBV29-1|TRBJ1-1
TGCAGCGCCAAACGGGCTGAAGCTTTCTTT
CSAKRAEAFF
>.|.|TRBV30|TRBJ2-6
TGTGCCTTTGACGTCTCTGGGGCCAACGTCCTGACTTTC
CAFDVSGANVLTF
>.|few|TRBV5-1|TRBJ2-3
TGCGCCAGCAGCTTGGGCTCGGAGTTTGCAGATACGCAGTATTTT
CASSLGSEFADTQYF
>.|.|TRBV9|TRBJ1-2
TGTGCCAGCAGCGGGGTTGGGCCTGGCTACACCTTC
CASSGVGPGYTF
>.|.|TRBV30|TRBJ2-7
TGTGCCTGGAGTGTAGGAAAACAGGGATTCGACGAGCAGTACTTC
CAWSVGKQGFDEQYF
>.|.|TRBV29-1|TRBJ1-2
TGCAGCGTGGTGGTAGGAGGGGGCTACACCTTC
CSVVVGGGYTF
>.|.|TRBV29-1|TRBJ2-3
TGCAGCGTTGCACGCCCGGCGAGCACAGATACGCAGTATTTT
CSVARPASTDTQYF
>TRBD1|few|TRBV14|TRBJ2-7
TGTGCCAGCAGCCAAGTGAGGACAGGGCCGTACGAGCAGTACTTC
CASSQVRTGPYEQYF
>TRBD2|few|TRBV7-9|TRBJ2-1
TGTGCCAGCAGCTCTAGCGGGCACAATGAGCAGTTCTTC
CASSSSGHNEQFF
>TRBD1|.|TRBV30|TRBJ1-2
TGTGCCGCCGGGACAGGGGTAGGCTACACCTTC
CAAGTGVGYTF
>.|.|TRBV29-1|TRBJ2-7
TGCAGCACACGACTAGGGTCCAAACCAAATCCCCTATACGAGCAGTACTTC
CSTRLGSKPNPLYEQYF
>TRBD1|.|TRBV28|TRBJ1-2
TGTGCCAGCAGTTCCTCCGGGACAGGGGATGGCTACACCTTC
CASSSSGTGDGYTF
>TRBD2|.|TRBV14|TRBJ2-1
TGTGCCAGCAGCCCAGAAGGGACAAGCGGGAGGGCCTCCTACAATGAGCAGTTCTTC
CASSPEGTSGRASYNEQFF
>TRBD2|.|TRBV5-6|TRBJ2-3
TGTGCCAGCAGCTTTCTAGCGGGGGCTACGGGCACAGATACGCAGTATTTT
CASSFLAGATGTDTQYF